The clone carrying this TCR beta chain occurred a few times. Antigen specificity is unknown. This CDR3 has 15 amino acids. Germline-derived CDR1 and CDR2 are PRHDT and FYEKMQ (reference sequence). The V and J ends lost 0 bases and 1 base respectively, with 10 bases between them. Measured with immunoSEQ multiplex PCR; TCRdb has only the in-frame clones, and not every one. The sample has around 83,000 clones, roughly 86% seen once. This sample was included in a study of T cells in localized non-small cell lung cancer. Broader study findings: Higher blood T cell density went with longer overall survival. Heterogeneity stays possible, as sequencing covered only one tumor region.

The TCR comes from a man between 40 and 70 years old with stage I squamous cell lung carcinoma. V usage is TRBV13 and J usage is TRBJ2-7; tentatively, D is TRBD1 or TRBD2 (5 bases each). The sequences come from peripheral blood, collected before any cancer treatment. DNA for the CDR3: TGTGCCAGCAGCTTAGGGGGGACGAGGTCCTACGAGCAGTACTTC. It translates to CASSLGGTRSYEQYF.